This T cell receptor (beta chain) was found in a study of T cell changes during pregnancy in multiple sclerosis. Clones were read by immunoSEQ multiplex PCR, and TCRdb kept only the in-frame ones, dropping some. This sample has 35,000 to 45,000 clones, with about 88% found just once. Within the sample, this clone is medium-sized. V was pared by 0 bases and J by 1 base, with 7 bases between. Germline assignment: CDR1 SGHDT and CDR2 YYEEEE. The CDR3 covers 14 residues. This TCR came from a female donor with multiple sclerosis, enrolled in a pregnancy study. The chain joins TRBV5-6 to TRBJ1-2; D not resolved. The sample in question was CD8+ T cells from peripheral blood mononuclear cells, obtained in the first trimester of pregnancy. CDR3 bases: TGTGCCAGCAGCTTGGGACAACTTAACTATGGCTACACCTTC. Protein product: CASSLGQLNYGYTF. Based on the CDR3 plus reference TRBV5-6 and TRBJ1-2, the full variable domain is DAGVTQSPTHLIKTRGQQVTLRCSPKSGHDTVSWYQQALGQGPQFIFQYYEEEERQRGNFPDRFSGHQFPNYSSELNVNALLLGDSALYLCASSLGQLNYGYTFGSGTRLTVV.